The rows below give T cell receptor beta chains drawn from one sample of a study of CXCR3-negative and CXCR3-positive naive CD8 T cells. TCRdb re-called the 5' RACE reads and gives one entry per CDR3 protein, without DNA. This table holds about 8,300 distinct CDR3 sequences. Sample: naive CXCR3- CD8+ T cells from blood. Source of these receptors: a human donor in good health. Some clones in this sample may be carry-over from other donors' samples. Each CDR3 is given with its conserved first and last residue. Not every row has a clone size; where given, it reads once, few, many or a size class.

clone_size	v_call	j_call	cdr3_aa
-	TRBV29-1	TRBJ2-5	CSVRTSNQETQYF
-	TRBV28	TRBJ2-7	CASSPGTGDRYEQYF
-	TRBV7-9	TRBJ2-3	CASSLVTSGTLTDTQYF
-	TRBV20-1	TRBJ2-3	CSAPPGRQYTDTQYF
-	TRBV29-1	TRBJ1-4	CSVEEGQGPRKLFF
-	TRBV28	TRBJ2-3	CATRLAGGTDTQYF
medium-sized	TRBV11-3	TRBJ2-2	CASSPGQGSDTGELFF
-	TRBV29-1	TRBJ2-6	CSVEGWTLAGANVLTF
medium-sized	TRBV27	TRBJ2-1	CASSLTGLANNEQFF
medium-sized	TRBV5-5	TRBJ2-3	CASSQQADTQYF
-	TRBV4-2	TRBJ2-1	CASSLGFELAINEQFF
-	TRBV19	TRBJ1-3	CASSATGYSGNTIYF
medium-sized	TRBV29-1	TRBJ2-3	CSVEDLRGASTDTQYF
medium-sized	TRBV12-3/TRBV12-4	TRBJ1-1	CASNLHPLTEAFF
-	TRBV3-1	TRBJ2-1	CASSQDQEGSSEQFF
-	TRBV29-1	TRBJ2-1	CSVEKGGNEQFF
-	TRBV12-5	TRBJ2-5	CASGLDVAGGPETQYF
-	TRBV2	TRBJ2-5	CASSETGAKETQYF
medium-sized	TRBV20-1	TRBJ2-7	CSATTRTSGRYEQYF
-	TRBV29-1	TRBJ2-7	CSVFSAGPSYEQYF
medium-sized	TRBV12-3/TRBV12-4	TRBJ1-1	CASSFTGKRGEAFF
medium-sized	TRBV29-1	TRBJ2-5	CSVGRGMSETQYF
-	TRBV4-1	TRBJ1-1	CASSQANEAFF
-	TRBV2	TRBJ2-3	CASSGTADLTDTQYF
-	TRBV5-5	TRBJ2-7	CASSLNAYEQYF
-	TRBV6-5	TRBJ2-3	CASSYGTVKTDTQYF
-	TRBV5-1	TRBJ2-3	CASSLTGGRDTQYF
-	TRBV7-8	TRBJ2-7	CATGPGYEQYF
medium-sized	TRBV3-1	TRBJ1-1	CASSQEGGTEAFF
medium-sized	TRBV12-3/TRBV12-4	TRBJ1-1	CASSPQALKEAFF